Here is one T cell receptor beta chain with its context. The data were obtained in a study of T-cell memory formation after mild COVID-19. cDNA libraries for TCR alpha and TCR beta, carrying sample barcodes and UMIs, came from 5'RACE with constant-segment primers. TCRdb re-derived calls from the 5' RACE reads in MiXCR, one entry per CDR3 protein. Seen here are more than 350,000 distinct CDR3 sequences, roughly 20% observed once, and the top ten hold roughly an eighth. The source material was PBMCs or a T cell subset sorted from them (not recorded which). The source of this sequence is an adult woman who had mild COVID-19 (a few samples of this study predate the infection). Cell type and time point are not known.

CDR3 DNA: TGTGCCGTCCAGGGTACTTCGGACACAGATACGCAGTATTTT. Its protein is CAVQGTSDTDTQYF. This sequence joins TRBV10-3 and TRBJ2-3, with D perhaps matching TRBD1 (5 bases). The germline CDR1 and CDR2 sequences are ENHRY and SYGVKD. Trimming removed 11 bases at V and 2 bases at J, with 17 bases between. The CDR3 has 14 amino acids.